This is a list of T cell receptor beta chains from one sample in a study of control samples from healthy donors and cancer patients. Clones were read by immunoSEQ multiplex PCR, and TCRdb kept only the in-frame ones, dropping some. The table lists about 170,000 clones, just under 95% of them singletons. Specimen: blood. These receptors came from a woman aged 55-69 years in good health. Both conserved end residues are part of each CDR3. D genes are given only for firm matches. Expanded clones get a size class; other rows say once, few or many, or leave the size out.

j_call,v_call,clone_size,d_call,cdr3_nt,cdr3_aa
TRBJ1-2,TRBV12-3/TRBV12-4,.,.,TGTGCCAGCAGCTGGACGGTCTATGGCTACACCTTC,CASSWTVYGYTF
TRBJ2-2,TRBV6-6,.,.,TGTGCCAGCAGTCCTCAGGGGTCGGCGAACACCGGGGAGCTGTTTTTT,CASSPQGSANTGELFF
TRBJ1-5,TRBV27,.,.,TGTGCCAGCAAGTGGGATCAGCCCCAGCATTTT,CASKWDQPQHF
TRBJ2-2,TRBV7-3,.,TRBD1,TGTGCCAGCAGCCTATCTCCCGGGACAGGGAACACCGGGGAGCTGTTTTTT,CASSLSPGTGNTGELFF
TRBJ1-1,TRBV6-2/TRBV6-3,.,.,TGTGCCAGCAGTTACGTAGCAGGGTCGGACACTGAAGCTTTCTTT,CASSYVAGSDTEAFF
TRBJ1-1,TRBV7-6,.,TRBD1,TGTGCCAGCAGCTTAGCAGGACAGGGGGACACTGAAGCTTTCTTT,CASSLAGQGDTEAFF
TRBJ1-5,TRBV7-9,once,.,TGTGCCAGCAGCTCCCTCAATCAGCCCCAGCATTTT,CASSSLNQPQHF
TRBJ2-5,TRBV12-5,.,TRBD1,TGTGCTAGTGGTTGGGAAACAGGGGGTCCTGAGACCCAGTACTTC,CASGWETGGPETQYF
TRBJ1-5,TRBV29-1,.,TRBD1,TGCAGCGTTGGACAGGGAAGTGGCAATCAGCCCCAGCATTTT,CSVGQGSGNQPQHF
TRBJ1-5,TRBV10-3,.,.,TGTGCCATCAGGGACCAGAGCAATCAGCCCCAGCATTTT,CAIRDQSNQPQHF
TRBJ1-3,TRBV2,once,TRBD1,TGTGCCAGCAGCGAGACAGGGGGCCAGTCTGGAAACACCATATATTTT,CASSETGGQSGNTIYF
TRBJ1-5,TRBV7-8,.,.,TGTGCCAGCAGCTTGGTCAGTAATCAGCCCCAGCATTTT,CASSLVSNQPQHF
TRBJ1-1,TRBV6-1,.,.,TGTGCCAGCAGTGATCAGTTGGGTCAGGGTGCAGCTTTCTTT,CASSDQLGQGAAFF
TRBJ2-7,TRBV13,.,.,TGTGCCAGCAGCTTTGGGGTCGGTTACGAGCAGTACTTC,CASSFGVGYEQYF
TRBJ1-1,TRBV18,.,.,TGTGCCAGCTCACCAGAAGGACCCCGAGGGGCTTTCTTT,CASSPEGPRGAFF
TRBJ1-6,TRBV9,.,.,TGTGCCAGCAGCGTTTTGACCCCTATGGACAATTCACCCCTCCACTTT,CASSVLTPMDNSPLHF
TRBJ1-1,TRBV6-5,.,.,TGTGCCAGCAGTTACTCGCCACAGGGCACTGAAGCTTTCTTT,CASSYSPQGTEAFF
TRBJ1-3,TRBV2,.,.,TGTGCCAGCAGTGAAGCGGGGCTAGCTGGAAACACCATATATTTT,CASSEAGLAGNTIYF
TRBJ1-1,TRBV3-1/TRBV3-2,.,.,TGTGCCAGCAGCCAACAGGGAGGCGGCGAAGCTTTCTTT,CASSQQGGGEAFF
TRBJ1-2,TRBV9,.,.,TGTGCCAGCTCCTCCGTCGGGGTACAATATGGCTACACCTTC,CASSSVGVQYGYTF
TRBJ2-1,TRBV7-2,.,.,TGTGCCAGCAGCTCCAGAAAAAAGGACAATGAGCAGTTCTTC,CASSSRKKDNEQFF
TRBJ1-2,TRBV7-2,.,TRBD1,TGTGCCAGCAGGCCCCGGATAGGACAGGGCAATAGGGAATATGGCTACACCTTC,CASRPRIGQGNREYGYTF
TRBJ2-7,TRBV5-4,.,.,TGTGCCAGCAGCCCCAAACAGGGTAGCTCCTACGAGCAGTACTTC,CASSPKQGSSYEQYF
TRBJ1-1,TRBV6-2/TRBV6-3,.,.,TGTGCCAGCAGTTACCCCCCGCAGGGACGGGACACTGAAGCTTTCTTT,CASSYPPQGRDTEAFF
TRBJ1-4,TRBV2,.,.,TGTGCCAGCAGTGAAATCCAGGTGGGGGCGGCTAATGAAAAACTGTTTTTT,CASSEIQVGAANEKLFF
TRBJ1-2,TRBV20-1,.,.,TGCAGTGCTAGGTTCCAGGGCGGCTACACCTTC,CSARFQGGYTF
TRBJ2-5,TRBV7-2,.,TRBD2,TGTGCCAGCGGACTAGCGGGGGGGCCTGAGACCCAGTACTTC,CASGLAGGPETQYF
TRBJ1-2,TRBV4-3,.,.,TGCGCCAGCAGCCAAGGGAACAGCAGGACCTCCTATGGCTACACCTTC,CASSQGNSRTSYGYTF
TRBJ2-7,TRBV7-9,.,TRBD1,TGTGCCAGCAGCTTATCGACAGGGAACGAGCAGTACTTC,CASSLSTGNEQYF
TRBJ1-1,TRBV5-8,.,.,TGTGCCAGCAGCTTGGCTGGGGCGAACACTGAAGCTTTCTTT,CASSLAGANTEAFF
TRBJ1-3,TRBV24-1,.,.,TGTGCCACCATTCGGGATCTGGGATCCCCCCTGACAGCCCGAAACACCATATATTTT,CATIRDLGSPLTARNTIYF
TRBJ1-2,TRBV5-1,.,TRBD1,TGCGCCAGCAGCGAGGGACAGGGACTAAACTATGGCTACACCTTC,CASSEGQGLNYGYTF
TRBJ1-6,TRBV10-3,.,.,TGTGCCATCAGTGAGTCTCGGCAGGACAGAGAACCCCTCCACTTT,CAISESRQDREPLHF
TRBJ2-3,TRBV5-1,.,.,TGCGCCAGCAGCTCCACAGACAGCACAGATACGCAGTATTTT,CASSSTDSTDTQYF
TRBJ1-4,TRBV19,few,.,TGTGCCAGTGGATCATACAGGGAGGGAAATGAAAAACTGTTTTTT,CASGSYREGNEKLFF
TRBJ1-1,TRBV6-2/TRBV6-3,.,.,TGTGCCAGCAGTTACTCGAATGGTCGAACTGAAGCTTTCTTT,CASSYSNGRTEAFF
TRBJ2-2,TRBV7-2,.,.,TGTGCCAGCAGCTTAGTAGGAATGAACACCGGGGAGCTGTTTTTT,CASSLVGMNTGELFF
TRBJ1-5,TRBV6-5,.,.,TGTGCCAGCAGTCAGACAGTCCATAGCAATCAGCCCCAGCATTTT,CASSQTVHSNQPQHF
TRBJ1-4,TRBV18,.,TRBD1,TGTGCCAGCTCACCGACAGGGGTTAATGAAAAACTGTTTTTT,CASSPTGVNEKLFF
TRBJ2-2,TRBV4-2,.,TRBD1,TGTGCCAGCAGCCAGGAGACAGGGGGCACCGGGGAGCTGTTTTTT,CASSQETGGTGELFF
TRBJ2-5,TRBV18,.,.,TGTGCCAGCTCACCAGGCCTTTTGGCCCAAGAGACCCAGTACTTC,CASSPGLLAQETQYF
TRBJ1-6,TRBV9,.,TRBD1,TGTGCCAGCAGCGTAGGGGGGACAGGTAATTCACCCCTCCACTTT,CASSVGGTGNSPLHF
TRBJ2-5,TRBV9,.,.,TGTGCCAGCAGCGTCCTAGAACAAGAGACCCAGTACTTC,CASSVLEQETQYF
TRBJ1-1,TRBV6-4,.,.,TGTGCCAGCAGGAGGATTCCGGGACAATTGAACACTGAAGCTTTCTTT,CASRRIPGQLNTEAFF
TRBJ2-1,TRBV19,.,TRBD2,TGTGCCAGTAGTATTCTAGCGGGGGGCCAAGCGTTCTTC,CASSILAGGQAFF
TRBJ2-1,TRBV6-5,.,TRBD1,TGTGCCACCACCGGGACAGGGCTCACTGAGCAGTTCTTC,CATTGTGLTEQFF